This TCR beta chain was sequenced during a study of T cells in Graves' hyperthyroidism and ophthalmopathy. Study-wide results and limits: Most thyroid clonotypes with frequency above 0.001 were detected in blood. Ophthalmopathy onset followed model prediction by a median approximately seven months.

Amplified regions were TCR beta CDR3 sequences from RNA transcripts. The HTBI primer set drove a first-round RT-PCR of the TCR CDR3. TCRdb called the multiplex PCR reads again in MiXCR, with one record for every CDR3 protein. The table shows 500,000 to 600,000 distinct CDR3 sequences, with 35% to 50% occurring only once. Of note for this clonotype: What it binds is unknown.

Exclusion criteria comprised uncontrolled infection, other autoimmune disease, pregnancy or lactation. Diagnoses rested on clinical symptoms, serum thyroxine and TRAb, thyroid ultrasound and orbital computed tomography. V gave up 2 bases and J gave up 11 bases, with 10 bases separating them. Looked up from germline, CDR1 is SQVTM and CDR2 is ANQGSEA. There are 11 residues in the CDR3. The source of this sequence is an adult woman with Graves' disease, either hyperthyroidism or ophthalmopathy (not recorded which). The sequenced sample was peripheral blood or thyroid tissue (not recorded which). This chain links TRBV29-1 with TRBJ1-5, with D tentatively TRBD1 (5 bases). CDR3 nucleotides: TGCAGCGTTGAACAGGGTATGACCCAGCATTTT. Encoded protein: CSVEQGMTQHF.